Each of the 29 T cell receptor beta chains below was sequenced from the same sample in a study of cytomegalovirus exposure and HLA in healthy donors. Use of 60 Vbeta and 13 Jbeta primers characterized the PCR. This table comes from immunoSEQ multiplex PCR, and its TCRdb copy is limited to in-frame clones, with some not included. The table has hundreds of thousands of clones, roughly 80% seen once; the top ten hold roughly 15%. Sample: PBMCs. The receptors here all came from a man in his forties in good health and CMV-seronegative.

The rearrangement links TRBV5-1 to TRBJ1-1; 9 nucleotides agree with TRBD1. Germline trimming cut 0 bases from V and 0 bases from J; bases unmatched to any gene: 3. The CDR3 length is 16 residues. CDR1 is SGHRS and CDR2 is YFSETQ in the germline V gene. This CDR3 reads CASSLDGTGMNTEAFF. CDR3 DNA: TGCGCCAGCAGCTTGGACGGGACAGGGATGAACACTGAAGCTTTCTTT.

V gene TRBV5-1 combines with J gene TRBJ2-3, with 8 bases lining up with TRBD2. The V gene's germline CDR1 is SGHRS and CDR2 YFSETQ. The CDR3 spans 15 residues. V trimming: 5 bases; J trimming: 4 bases; junction bases outside the gene matches: 9. This CDR3 is CASSHLAGEADTQYF. DNA for the CDR3: TGCGCCAGCAGTCATCTAGCGGGCGAGGCAGATACGCAGTATTTT.

The rearrangement links TRBV27 to TRBJ1-5; 7 bases are shared with TRBD1. Germline lookup yields CDR1 MNHEY and CDR2 SMNVEV (reference sequence). This CDR3 has 14 residues. Losses at the gene ends were 1 base for V and 5 bases for J; bases not matched to a gene: 2. Here the CDR3 DNA reads TGTGCCAGCAGTTTATACAGGGGTCATCAGCCCCAGCATTTT. It yields the protein CASSLYRGHQPQHF.

The chain couples TRBV7-6 to TRBJ1-1, with D tentatively TRBD1 (6 bases). The CDR3 has 17 residues. Germline CDR1 is SGHVS and CDR2 is FNYEAQ. Between the trimmed V and J ends, which lost 1 base and 4 bases, there was a span of 19 bases. CDR3 region: CASSLDFPGTSFTEAFF. CDR3 coding DNA: TGTGCCAGCAGCTTAGACTTTCCCGGGACATCTTTCACTGAAGCTTTCTTT.

This chain uses TRBV28 with TRBJ1-2; 8 bases line up with TRBD1. The germline V gene has CDR1 MDHEN and CDR2 SYDVKM. CDR3 length equals 16 residues. J gave up 3 bases and V 6 bases, and 12 bases lay outside the gene matches. The CDR3 DNA follows: TGTGCCAGCAGCCTTTCTATGGGACAGGTGTACTATGGCTACACCTTC. Protein sequence: CASSLSMGQVYYGYTF.

The chain links TRBV27 to TRBJ2-1; D possibly corresponds to TRBD2 (5 bases). V lost 2 bases and J 2 bases, leaving 10 bases between the germline ends. The length of the CDR3 is 15 residues. Looked up from germline, CDR1 is MNHEY and CDR2 is SMNVEV (reference sequence). CDR3 region: CASSLGSATYNEQFF. As DNA, the CDR3 is TGTGCCAGCAGTTTAGGGAGCGCAACCTACAATGAGCAGTTCTTC.

A single count supports this clone. The rearrangement joins TRBV6-5 to TRBJ1-2; tentatively, D is TRBD1 (6 bases). The CDR3 length is 13 residues. CDR1 and CDR2 from the germline V gene are MNHEY and SVGAGI. The V gene lost 5 bases and the J gene lost 3 bases, with 10 bases spanning the gap. For the CDR3, the DNA is TGTGCCAGCAGTGACAGGCGGCACTATGGCTACACCTTC. It is translated as CASSDRRHYGYTF.

This chain uses TRBV19 with TRBJ1-4, with D unclear. Trimming took 3 bases from V and 4 from J, leaving 9 bases between them. Germline CDR1 and CDR2: LNHDA and SQIVND (reference sequence). The CDR3 length is 14 residues. The CDR3: CASSIGEYNEKLFF. As DNA, the CDR3 is TGTGCCAGTAGTATTGGAGAGTATAATGAAAAACTGTTTTTT. Based on the CDR3 plus reference TRBV19 and TRBJ1-4, the full variable domain is DGGITQSPKYLFRKEGQNVTLSCEQNLNHDAMYWYRQDPGQGLRLIYYSQIVNDFQKGDIAEGYSVSREKKESFPLTVTSAQKNPTAFYLCASSIGEYNEKLFFGSGTQLSVL.

This clone was seen just once. The rearrangement joins TRBV2 to TRBJ2-5; D is ambiguous. V gave up 7 bases and J gave up 4 bases, with 4 bases separating them. The CDR3 is made up of 10 amino acids. CDR1 SNHLY and CDR2 FYNNEI come from the germline V gene. The chain's CDR3 is CASTSETQYF. Here the CDR3 DNA reads TGTGCCAGCACGTCAGAGACCCAGTACTTC.

V and J are TRBV5-1 and TRBJ2-2, with D possibly being TRBD2 (7 bases). The CDR3 is 15 amino acids. V shed 6 bases and J shed 4 bases, with 16 bases lying between them. The germline gives CDR1 SGHRS, CDR2 YFSETQ. CDR3 DNA sequence: TGCGCCAGCACCCGGGGGGCAGGGGTCACCGGGGAGCTGTTTTTT. This sequence encodes CASTRGAGVTGELFF.

The genes are TRBV7-2 and TRBJ2-2; D unresolved. The CDR3 loop spans 17 amino acids. V was pared by 3 bases and J by 0 bases, with 14 bases between. Per germline, CDR1 SGHTA and CDR2 FQGNSA. The CDR3 DNA reads TGTGCCAGCAGCTTCCCGCTTGACACCACGAACACCGGGGAGCTGTTTTTT. Its translation is CASSFPLDTTNTGELFF.

The CDR3 DNA is TGTGCCAGCAGACAGGGTGATCAGCCCCAGCATTTT. Encoded protein: CASRQGDQPQHF. The chain carries TRBV6-6 and TRBJ1-5, with TRBD1 as a possible D gene (6 bases). The V gene lost 6 bases and the J gene lost 5 bases, with 8 bases spanning the gap. The germline CDR1 and CDR2 sequences are MNHNY and SVGAGI (reference sequence). The CDR3 loop spans 12 amino acids.

The chain carries TRBV13 and TRBJ1-2; D perhaps matches TRBD1 (6 bases). Germline lookup yields CDR1 PRHDT and CDR2 FYEKMQ (reference sequence). Between the trimmed V and J ends, which lost 1 base and 5 bases, there was a span of 11 bases. The CDR3 runs 14 residues. The CDR3 loop is CASSLETGKYGYTF. CDR3 DNA sequence: TGTGCCAGCAGCTTAGAAACAGGGAAGTATGGCTACACCTTC.

V is TRBV7-8 and J is TRBJ2-7; D is undetermined. From germline, CDR1 is SGHVS and CDR2 FQNEAQ. This CDR3 is 12 amino acids long. Between the trimmed V and J ends, which lost 1 base and 7 bases, there was a span of 8 bases. This CDR3 reads CASSLVMEEQYF. CDR3 in DNA: TGTGCCAGCAGCTTAGTTATGGAGGAGCAGTACTTC.

The chain uses TRBV5-4 and TRBJ2-7; the D gene is possibly TRBD1 (5 bases). V was clipped by 0 bases and J by 2 bases, with 6 bases between them. The CDR3 spans 13 residues. Per the germline V gene, CDR1 is SGHNT and CDR2 is YYREEE (reference sequence). CDR3 in amino acids: CASSLAGTYEQYF. The CDR3 bases are TGTGCCAGCAGCTTGGCAGGGACCTACGAGCAGTACTTC.

The rearrangement uses TRBV9 and TRBJ2-1, with TRBD1 matching 12 bases. The V gene's germline CDR1 is SGDLS and CDR2 YYNGEE. The trim removed 3 bases at V and 9 bases at J, leaving 10 bases unmatched. The CDR3 runs 16 residues. The CDR3 nucleotides are TGTGCCAGCAGCGCGTGGGGGGACAGGGGGCTAAGTGAGCAGTTCTTC. Its protein product is CASSAWGDRGLSEQFF.

The chain has TRBV30 and TRBJ1-2, with no clear D. Between the trimmed V and J ends, which lost 6 bases and 0 bases, there was a span of 8 bases. The CDR3 sequence is 12 residues long. Germline assignment: CDR1 GTSNPN and CDR2 SVGIG (reference sequence). The CDR3 loop reads CACRGANYGYTF. The CDR3 region has the DNA TGTGCCTGCCGGGGAGCTAACTATGGCTACACCTTC. The variable domain in full, completed from reference TRBV30 and TRBJ1-2, reads SQTIHQWPATLVQPVGSPLSLECTVEGTSNPNLYWYRQAAGRGLQLLFYSVGIGQISSEVPQNLSASRPQDRQFILSSKKLLLSDSGFYLCACRGANYGYTFGSGTRLTVV.

The rearrangement uses TRBV27 and TRBJ1-2; D possibly corresponds to TRBD1 (6 bases). The germline gives CDR1 MNHEY, CDR2 SMNVEV (reference sequence). This CDR3 has 14 amino acids. V was shortened by 5 bases and J by 0 bases, with 10 bases between the two germline ends. The CDR3 DNA reads TGTGCCAGCAGTGTGGACAGTGCTAACTATGGCTACACCTTC. It translates to CASSVDSANYGYTF.

The V gene is TRBV2, the J gene TRBJ2-7; 9 bases line up with TRBD2. V lost 10 bases, J lost 0 bases, and 7 bases stayed unmatched. CDR3 length: 14 amino acids. In germline, CDR1 is SNHLY, CDR2 FYNNEI. The CDR3 loop reads CAIRTSGYSYEQYF. CDR3 DNA: TGTGCCATCAGAACTAGCGGGTACTCCTACGAGCAGTACTTC.

The J gene is TRBJ2-1, the V gene TRBV18; 8 bases fit TRBD2. J gave up 6 bases and V 3 bases, and 7 bases lay outside the gene matches. CDR3 length: 15 amino acids. Germline CDR1 is KGHSH and CDR2 is LQKENI. CDR3 sequence reads: CASSPAGGGINEQFF. The CDR3 nucleotides are TGTGCCAGCTCACCCGCCGGGGGGGGCATCAATGAGCAGTTCTTC. Together with reference TRBV18 and TRBJ2-1, the CDR3 gives the full variable domain: NAGVMQNPRHLVRRRGQEARLRCSPMKGHSHVYWYRQLPEEGLKFMVYLQKENIIDESGMPKERFSAEFPKEGPSILRIQQVVRGDSAAYFCASSPAGGGINEQFFGPGTRLTVL.

The J gene is TRBJ1-1, the V gene TRBV19; TRBD1 matches 9 bases. Germline V gene sequence: CDR1 LNHDA, CDR2 SQIVND (reference sequence). Trimming cost V 4 bases and J 1 base; bases outside gene matches: 4. This CDR3 contains 15 residues. The CDR3 coding sequence is TGTGCCAGTAGTACTCTGGACAGGGGGAACACTGAAGCTTTCTTT. Translated, it gives CASSTLDRGNTEAFF. Full variable domain (missing parts from reference TRBV19 and TRBJ1-1): DGGITQSPKYLFRKEGQNVTLSCEQNLNHDAMYWYRQDPGQGLRLIYYSQIVNDFQKGDIAEGYSVSREKKESFPLTVTSAQKNPTAFYLCASSTLDRGNTEAFFGQGTRLTVV.

This clone appeared once. CDR3 sequence: CASSPGGRGEKLFF. The CDR3 bases are TGTGCCAGCTCACCGGGGGGACGGGGCGAAAAACTGTTTTTT. The chain uses TRBV18 and TRBJ1-4, with a tentative D call TRBD1 (5 bases). Germline CDR1 is KGHSH and CDR2 is LQKENI. Trimming cost V 3 bases and J 8 bases, with 13 bases left between them. The CDR3 runs 14 residues.

This sequence joins TRBV19 and TRBJ2-2; 7 bases line up with TRBD2. Germline CDR1 LNHDA, CDR2 SQIVND (reference sequence). This CDR3 contains 17 residues. V was clipped by 5 bases and J by 6 bases; unmatched bases: 15. The CDR3: CASSGGSGVSYAGELFF. DNA for the CDR3: TGTGCCAGTAGTGGGGGGAGCGGGGTTTCGTACGCCGGGGAGCTGTTTTTT.

The CDR3 reads CASSGRGDGLYRNEQFF. The CDR3 nucleotides are TGTGCCAGTAGTGGTCGCGGGGACGGGCTATACAGGAATGAGCAGTTCTTC. The chain joins TRBV19 to TRBJ2-1; perhaps TRBD2 as D (6 bases). Germline lookup yields CDR1 LNHDA and CDR2 SQIVND (reference sequence). The V gene lost 5 bases and the J gene lost 7 bases, with 24 bases spanning the gap. The CDR3 consists of 17 residues.

The chain is built from TRBV19 and TRBJ1-4, with D unresolved. Germline V CDR1 and CDR2: LNHDA, SQIVND (reference sequence). The CDR3 loop spans 14 amino acids. Trimming removed 4 bases from V and 8 bases from J, with 14 bases in between. The CDR3 loop is CASSTSGRVEKLFF. The CDR3 region has the DNA TGTGCCAGTAGTACCTCCGGGAGGGTCGAAAAACTGTTTTTT. Filled out from reference TRBV19 and TRBJ1-4, the complete variable domain reads DGGITQSPKYLFRKEGQNVTLSCEQNLNHDAMYWYRQDPGQGLRLIYYSQIVNDFQKGDIAEGYSVSREKKESFPLTVTSAQKNPTAFYLCASSTSGRVEKLFFGSGTQLSVL.

The rearrangement links TRBV7-8 to TRBJ2-1, with D maybe TRBD2 (6 bases). Deletions cut 5 bases from V and 6 bases from J, with 14 bases between. The CDR3 runs to 14 residues. Germline-derived CDR1 and CDR2 are SGHVS and FQNEAQ. The chain's CDR3 is CASSRAQGGNEQFF. CDR3 in DNA: TGTGCCAGCAGCCGAGCGCAGGGAGGCAATGAGCAGTTCTTC.

The genes are TRBV6-1 and TRBJ2-7, with D possibly being TRBD1 (6 bases). Germline V gene lookup returns CDR1 MNHNS and CDR2 SASEGT. Deletions cut 6 bases from V and 0 bases from J, with 12 bases between. The CDR3 contains 14 residues. The CDR3 region is CASRVGHSSYEQYF. The CDR3 coding sequence is TGTGCCAGCAGGGTGGGACACTCCTCCTACGAGCAGTACTTC.

A few counts support this clone. One end of the junction fails to match germline, which may point to a read error. This chain's CDR3 is CSSSPAIPGQPQHF. CDR3 DNA: TGTTCCAGCAGCCCGGCCATCCCGGGGCAGCCCCAGCATTTT. The gene calls are TRBV7-9 and TRBJ1-5; the D is unclear. There are 14 residues in the CDR3. Germline loops: CDR1 SEHNR, CDR2 FQNEAQ (reference sequence).

CDR3 sequence reads: CASSQVTSGSSEQFF. CDR3 coding DNA: TGTGCCAGCAGCCAGGTCACTAGCGGGAGCTCTGAGCAGTTCTTC. This chain uses TRBV4-2 with TRBJ2-1; 11 positions match TRBD2. The CDR3 loop spans 15 amino acids. V was clipped by 3 bases and J by 9 bases; unmatched bases: 7. Germline CDR1 is LGHNA and CDR2 is YNFKEQ.